These 28 T cell receptor beta chains were all obtained from the same sample, sequenced in a study of pediatric ulcerative colitis. Rectal tissue came from one to two pinch biopsies taken at colonoscopy. TCRdb's table, derived via immunoSEQ multiplex PCR, lists solely in-frame clones and lacks some. The sample carries approximately 22,000 clones, around 69% recorded once. The sample comprised gut tissue. The receptor source for this set is a boy under 18 with severe ulcerative colitis.

The V and J genes are TRBV6-1 and TRBJ2-1; 10 nucleotides line up with TRBD2. The CDR3 runs to 14 residues. From germline, CDR1 is MNHNS and CDR2 SASEGT. Germline trimming cut 4 bases from V and 7 bases from J; bases unmatched to any gene: 4. The chain's CDR3 is CASSVAGGGNEQFF. CDR3 nucleotides: TGTGCCAGCAGTGTAGCGGGGGGCGGGAATGAGCAGTTCTTC.

CDR3 sequence reads: CASSPRDRQYNEQFF. The DNA of the CDR3 is TGTGCCAGCAGCCCACGCGACAGGCAATACAATGAGCAGTTCTTC. V and J are TRBV7-6 and TRBJ2-1; tentative D call: TRBD1 (6 bases). V was trimmed by 5 bases and J by 4 bases, leaving 15 bases between them. Germline CDR1 and CDR2: SGHVS and FNYEAQ. The CDR3 has 15 residues.

The CDR3 bases are TGTGCCAGCAGTCGGGGGGGCACGGTCTCCTACAATGAGCAGTTCTTC. Its protein product is CASSRGGTVSYNEQFF. The chain is built from TRBV9 and TRBJ2-1, with 8 bases lining up with TRBD2. Germline CDR1 and CDR2: SGDLS and YYNGEE. V lost 5 bases and J lost 0; bases outside the gene matches: 7. This CDR3 has 16 amino acids.

The V call is TRBV6-5, the J call TRBJ2-5, with TRBD2 matching 8 bases. The CDR3 spans 14 residues. Germline V gene sequence: CDR1 MNHEY, CDR2 SVGAGI. V was pared by 7 bases and J by 7 bases, with 11 bases of the junction left unmatched. CDR3 region: CASKSSGVLGTQYF. The CDR3 DNA follows: TGTGCCAGCAAAAGTAGCGGGGTATTGGGGACCCAGTACTTC.

The chain employs TRBV19 and TRBJ2-5, with TRBD1 matching over 8 bases. CDR3 length: 14 amino acids. The J segment lost 5 bases and the V segment lost 5 bases, leaving 7 bases of the junction unmatched. CDR1 LNHDA and CDR2 SQIVND come from the germline V gene (reference sequence). The CDR3 loop is CASSPTGGLETQYF. The CDR3 DNA reads TGTGCCAGTAGTCCAACAGGGGGGCTGGAGACCCAGTACTTC.

The CDR3 spells CASSPRESGGTEAFF. The CDR3 DNA sequence: TGTGCCAGCAGCCCCCGTGAGTCAGGGGGGACTGAAGCTTTCTTT. The V and J genes are TRBV5-4 and TRBJ1-1; 7 bases align to TRBD1. Germline trimming cut 4 bases from V and 5 bases from J; bases unmatched to any gene: 11. Germline CDR1 SGHNT, CDR2 YYREEE (reference sequence). This CDR3 is 15 amino acids long.

The chain has TRBV28 and TRBJ1-6; no firm D call. Germline V gives CDR1 MDHEN, CDR2 SYDVKM. The V gene lost 2 bases and the J gene lost 8 bases, with 7 bases spanning the gap. This CDR3 is built from 13 residues. This chain's CDR3 is CASSLNRDSPLHF. In DNA form, the CDR3 reads TGTGCCAGCAGTTTAAACCGAGATTCACCCCTCCACTTT.

V is TRBV20-1 and J is TRBJ1-1, with unresolved D. Per germline, CDR1 DFQATT and CDR2 SNEGSKA (reference sequence). V was pared by 2 bases and J by 7 bases, with 8 bases between. CDR3 length: 11 amino acids. This CDR3 reads CSARQFDEAFF. CDR3 DNA: TGCAGTGCTAGACAGTTCGATGAAGCTTTCTTT.

The chain uses TRBV5-1 and TRBJ2-2; 9 bases fit TRBD2. Germline trimming cut 4 bases from V and 4 bases from J; bases unmatched to any gene: 2. This CDR3 comprises 14 residues. CDR1 and CDR2 from the germline V gene are SGHRS and YFSETQ. The CDR3 nucleotides are TGCGCCAGCAGCGCGGGGGGGCCCACCGGGGAGCTGTTTTTT. Its protein product is CASSAGGPTGELFF.

The chain is built from TRBV29-1 and TRBJ2-2; tentatively, D is TRBD1 (6 bases). This CDR3 spans 14 amino acids. V was trimmed by 6 bases and J by 4 bases, leaving 15 bases between them. Germline lookup yields CDR1 SQVTM and CDR2 ANQGSEA. CDR3 nucleotides: TGCAGCGTGTACTACAGGGACGGCACCGGGGAGCTGTTTTTT. Its protein is CSVYYRDGTGELFF.

The chain has TRBV5-1 and TRBJ1-5; D remains unclear. The CDR3 runs 15 residues. The germline V and J ends were trimmed by 4 bases and 2 bases, with 13 bases remaining between them. Germline loops: CDR1 SGHRS, CDR2 YFSETQ. CDR3 protein: CASSPDGQGNQPQHF. Here the CDR3 DNA reads TGCGCCAGCAGCCCAGATGGGCAGGGCAATCAGCCCCAGCATTTT.

This chain links TRBV9 with TRBJ2-6; D is ambiguous. Germline V gene sequence: CDR1 SGDLS, CDR2 YYNGEE. The CDR3 length is 17 residues. Trimming removed 0 bases at V and 0 bases at J, with 10 bases between. In nucleotides, the CDR3 is TGTGCCAGCAGCGTAGGAGTAAGTGCCTCTGGGGCCAACGTCCTGACTTTC. This sequence encodes CASSVGVSASGANVLTF.

The J gene is TRBJ1-5, the V gene TRBV30; D possibly corresponds to TRBD1 (5 bases). CDR3 length equals 15 residues. The germline V gene encodes CDR1 GTSNPN and CDR2 SVGIG (reference sequence). V was clipped by 0 bases and J by 4 bases, with 13 bases between them. CDR3 in amino acids: CAWSVGAGRNQPQHF. CDR3 DNA sequence: TGTGCCTGGAGTGTAGGAGCGGGACGAAATCAGCCCCAGCATTTT. Using reference TRBV30 and TRBJ1-5 for the parts outside the CDR3, the full variable domain is SQTIHQWPATLVQPVGSPLSLECTVEGTSNPNLYWYRQAAGRGLQLLFYSVGIGQISSEVPQNLSASRPQDRQFILSSKKLLLSDSGFYLCAWSVGAGRNQPQHFGDGTRLSIL.

The V call is TRBV10-3, the J call TRBJ2-7; tentative D call: TRBD2 (5 bases). This CDR3 spans 12 amino acids. In germline, CDR1 is ENHRY, CDR2 SYGVKD. The V gene lost 10 bases and the J gene lost 0 bases, with 10 bases spanning the gap. The CDR3 nucleotides read TGTGCCACCCGAGAGGGCTCCTACGAGCAGTACTTC. This sequence encodes CATREGSYEQYF.

The rearrangement joins TRBV5-4 to TRBJ1-2; no reliable D call. Germline lookup yields CDR1 SGHNT and CDR2 YYREEE (reference sequence). The CDR3 length is 13 residues. V was cut by 2 bases and J by 2 bases, with 7 bases left in between. CDR3 loop: CASSFLGNYGYTF. The DNA of the CDR3 is TGTGCCAGCAGCTTCTTAGGGAACTATGGCTACACCTTC.

The chain has TRBV10-3 and TRBJ1-6; possible D gene TRBD1, 6 bases. This CDR3 has 14 residues. CDR1 and CDR2 from the germline V gene are ENHRY and SYGVKD. V was cut by 10 bases and J by 9 bases, with 19 bases left in between. As DNA, the CDR3 is TGTGCCAGCGGTCGTGCCGGGGGCCTTTCACCCCTCCACTTT. Translated: CASGRAGGLSPLHF.

This chain joins TRBV30 and TRBJ1-6, with 10 bases aligning to TRBD1. Germline lookup yields CDR1 GTSNPN and CDR2 SVGIG (reference sequence). This CDR3 has 14 residues. With 4 bases clipped from V and 7 bases from J, the junction kept 4 bases outside the gene matches. CDR3 DNA sequence: TGTGCCTGGACCCGGACAGGGGGAAATTCACCCCTCCACTTT. It yields the protein CAWTRTGGNSPLHF.

The CDR3 spells CASSLGITKNIQYF. The CDR3, as DNA: TGTGCCAGCAGCCTAGGGATAACCAAAAACATTCAGTACTTC. The chain joins TRBV11-1 to TRBJ2-4, with D uncertain. This CDR3 is built from 14 residues. V lost 5 bases, J lost 2 bases, and 10 bases lay in between. Per the germline V gene, CDR1 is SGHAT and CDR2 is FQDESV (reference sequence).

The J gene is TRBJ1-4, the V gene TRBV5-4; a weak D match, TRBD1 (6 bases). Trimming left V 5 bases short and J 2 bases short, with 13 bases between. This CDR3 region has 15 residues. CDR1 is SGHNT and CDR2 is YYREEE in the germline V gene (reference sequence). The CDR3 sequence is CASSRGGGTNEKLFF. CDR3 nucleotides: TGTGCCAGCAGTCGAGGGGGGGGGACTAATGAAAAACTGTTTTTT.

The count of this clone is one. J is TRBJ1-2 and V is TRBV28, with a possible D match to TRBD1 (5 bases). V was trimmed by 5 bases and J by 5 bases, leaving 15 bases between them. The CDR3 contains 14 residues. The V gene's germline CDR1 is MDHEN and CDR2 SYDVKM. CDR3 nucleotide sequence: TGTGCCAGCAGTCCCAGCCGGGGGATTTATGGCTACACCTTC. It translates to CASSPSRGIYGYTF.

The V call is TRBV5-5, the J call TRBJ2-7; possibly TRBD2 for D (5 bases). Trimming shortened V by 2 bases and J by 0 bases, and 12 bases separated the two germline ends. This CDR3 spans 15 amino acids. Germline CDR1 is SGHKS and CDR2 is YYEKEE (reference sequence). CDR3 amino acids: CASSFSGSFSYEQYF. The CDR3, as DNA: TGTGCCAGCAGCTTTTCGGGGAGTTTCTCCTACGAGCAGTACTTC.

The genes are TRBV2 and TRBJ1-1; D perhaps matches TRBD1 (6 bases). This CDR3 region has 13 residues. Trimming pared 9 bases from V and 0 bases from J, leaving 11 bases between. In germline, CDR1 is SNHLY, CDR2 FYNNEI. The CDR3 is CARQGEMNTEAFF. The CDR3, as DNA: TGTGCCAGACAGGGAGAGATGAACACTGAAGCTTTCTTT.

J is TRBJ1-5 and V is TRBV29-1; possibly TRBD1 for D (6 bases). V gave up 7 bases and J gave up 4 bases, with 14 bases separating them. The CDR3 has 13 residues. Looked up from germline, CDR1 is SQVTM and CDR2 is ANQGSEA. In DNA, the CDR3 is TGCAGCGCCTCCTTAGGGGGGAATCAGCCCCAGCATTTT. Protein: CSASLGGNQPQHF. The variable domain in full, with the rest retrieved from reference TRBV29-1 and TRBJ1-5, is SAVISQKPSRDICQRGTSLTIQCQVDSQVTMMFWYRQQPGQSLTLIATANQGSEATYESGFVIDKFPISRPNLTFSTLTVSNMSPEDSSIYLCSASLGGNQPQHFGDGTRLSIL.

The gene calls are TRBV7-9 and TRBJ2-1; 8 nucleotides agree with TRBD1. The V segment lost 5 bases and the J segment 7 bases; nucleotides outside the gene matches: 10. Germline values: CDR1 SEHNR, CDR2 FQNEAQ (reference sequence). The CDR3 is 15 amino acids. Here the CDR3 DNA reads TGTGCCAGCAGCCCCCCCCCGGACAGGGTGAATGAGCAGTTCTTC. The encoded protein is CASSPPPDRVNEQFF.

The genes are TRBV19 and TRBJ1-4; D possibly corresponds to TRBD1 (6 bases). The CDR3 length is 15 residues. V was clipped by 5 bases and J by 4 bases, with 14 bases between them. Germline lookup yields CDR1 LNHDA and CDR2 SQIVND (reference sequence). CDR3 DNA: TGTGCCAGTAGTTTGTCGACAGGATTTAATGAAAAACTGTTTTTT. This sequence encodes CASSLSTGFNEKLFF. The whole variable domain, filled in from reference TRBV19 and TRBJ1-4, reads DGGITQSPKYLFRKEGQNVTLSCEQNLNHDAMYWYRQDPGQGLRLIYYSQIVNDFQKGDIAEGYSVSREKKESFPLTVTSAQKNPTAFYLCASSLSTGFNEKLFFGSGTQLSVL.

The chain uses TRBV6-1 and TRBJ1-5, with D unresolved. With 6 bases removed from V and 2 bases from J, the gap between germline ends came to 11 bases. This CDR3 spans 14 amino acids. Looked up from germline, CDR1 is MNHNS and CDR2 is SASEGT. CDR3 in amino acids: CASRRSYGNQPQHF. In nucleotides, the CDR3 is TGTGCCAGCAGACGTAGTTATGGCAATCAGCCCCAGCATTTT.

This clone was observed once. V usage is TRBV6-5 and J usage is TRBJ2-2; a weak D match, TRBD2 (5 bases). V was clipped by 6 bases and J by 5 bases, with 10 bases between them. The CDR3 totals 13 residues. Germline CDR1 is MNHEY and CDR2 is SVGAGI. CDR3 region: CASRFRGTGELFF. For the CDR3, the DNA is TGTGCCAGCAGGTTTCGGGGAACCGGGGAGCTGTTTTTT.

The chain has TRBV11-2 and TRBJ2-5; weak D call: TRBD2 (5 bases). CDR3 length: 16 residues. Trimming removed 5 bases from V and 5 bases from J, with 21 bases in between. Germline CDR1 SGHAT, CDR2 FQNNGV. The CDR3 nucleotides read TGTGCCAGCAGCGTAGGATTCCACGGAGGCGGCGAGACCCAGTACTTC. It specifies CASSVGFHGGGETQYF.